The source of this T cell receptor beta chain is a study of blood T cell repertoires in COVID-19. Germline CDR1 and CDR2: SGDLS and YYNGEE. With V trimmed by 3 bases and J by 6 bases, 8 bases remained unmatched. CDR3 length: 15 residues. This clone was recorded a few times. Profiled with immunoSEQ multiplex PCR; TCRdb holds only in-frame clones, not every one. The sample holds some 250,000 clones; 75% to 90% are singletons and the top ten take roughly an eighth. J is TRBJ1-1 and V is TRBV9; 10 bases fit TRBD1. This TCR derives from an older woman with active or convalescent COVID-19. The sample comprised peripheral blood. This CDR3 is CASSARQGAVSEAFF. The CDR3 DNA sequence: TGTGCCAGCAGCGCTAGACAGGGGGCGGTTTCTGAAGCTTTCTTT.